This entry features one T cell receptor (beta chain) sequence. The table lists this clone with a few counts. The target of this receptor is not known. The input lacks base qualities; no much larger clone sits a single base away. The data were obtained in a study of shared clonotypes between healthy human individuals (dated by TCRdb to 2018 to 2021). Regarding the study in general: The cohort comprised two women and a few men aged 18 to 49 years. Leukapheresis yielded between about 0.9 and 9 billion PBMCs per donor. For each donor, CD4 naive and CD4 memory were each given three plates, CD8 naive was given two plates, and CD8 memory was given one plate. Blood TCR repertoires of about 5 healthy adults were deeply sequenced to estimate repertoire size and the extent of clonotype sharing between individuals. To increase sequencing depth and limit assay-specific biases, TCR repertoire library preparation and sequencing were carried out by different laboratories using diverse techniques. Overall study outcomes, separate from this receptor: Incomplete sequencing was indicated by rarefaction of sorted-subset datasets, despite the large sequencing depth. Only blood was sampled, and tissue TCR repertoires likely differ from those in blood. Naive subsets generally had larger estimated clonotype richness than memory subsets did. Based on pairwise subsampling, the degree of clonotype sharing among donors was expected to be affected by sequencing depth. Higher generation probabilities were observed for clonotypes shared by all four sorted-subset donors than for non-shared clonotypes. Approximately 5% of naive CD4, approximately 3.7% of naive CD8, 2% to 2.5% of memory CD4, and 0.4% of memory CD8 clonotypes were shared across several donors. Because the study included a small number of donors, the genetic and exposure-history diversity represented was limited.

TCR CDR3 regions were amplified from genomic DNA by multiplex PCR using the deep immunoSEQ assay. For each cell subset, the extracted genomic DNA was distributed evenly across all wells of several immunoSEQ 96-well plates, and each plate served as one replicate. For sorted subsets, around 200 ng genomic DNA, equal to tens of thousands of T cell genomes, was loaded into each replicate PCR. The purified libraries were quantified using a Qubit 3.0 fluorometer, sized with a Bioanalyzer 2100, and then quantified again using the KAPA Library Quantification kit. Every immunoSEQ 96-well plate was sequenced on a separate single-read 150-cycle Illumina NextSeq 550 flow cell. In the authors' own workflow: Because the immunoSEQ output included only junctional sequences and no quality scores, the filtering could not be the same as the filtering used for full-length reads. Sequences were annotated with PyIR, a Python wrapper for IgBLAST v1.9, and V/J genes and CDR3 were assigned using IMGT germline references. Reads were removed for weak V/J assignments (E-value above 1e-6), missing CDR3, stop codons, out-of-frame junctions, or ambiguous translated residues. V3J clonotypes were defined as sequences sharing the same inferred V gene, J gene, and CDR3 amino acid sequence. Percentage overlap between repertoires was computed as shared unique clonotypes divided by the size of the smaller repertoire. Three approaches were used to assess repertoire richness: RTK rarefaction, the Chao1 estimator, and Recon v2.1 estimates of unobserved clonotypes. For all TCRbeta clonotypes obtained by the gDNA method from a few donors, generation probabilities were computed with OLGA. TCRdb mirrors the immuneACCESS table, restricted to in-frame sequences. Some clones are absent from its copies; in checked studies, under half trace to an unresolved V gene, and the reason for the others is unknown. The D gene and trimming were derived from the DNA, and the V and J assignments and clone size from that table. This sample holds more than 2 million clones; 85% to 95% were observed only once. Together, the top ten hold about 0.13% of the sample.

The donors were healthy, HIV-negative adults with no recently reported acute infections or vaccinations. Only Caucasian adults living in Nashville, Tennessee, USA were represented among the donors. CD4+ T cells were enriched by magnetic negative selection, after which naive cells were positively selected on CD45RA and the negative fraction was taken as the memory subset. After blood collection by leukapheresis, PBMCs were isolated using Ficoll-Histopaque density gradient centrifugation and then cryopreserved in the vapor phase of liquid nitrogen. Purity and quantity of every magnetically sorted T cell population were checked by analytical flow cytometry. Genomic DNA was isolated from each sorted fraction and quantified by UV absorbance on a Nanodrop 2000c. Inclusive of the bounding cysteine and phenylalanine, the CDR3 is 12 residues long. Only CDR3 DNA remains: 36 bases, in frame from the first base.

The sequence was collected from a young man in good health. The chain uses TRBV21-1 and TRBJ1-6. TRBV21-1 corresponds to a pseudogene. Input material: naive CD4+ T cells sorted from blood. This specimen's cell subset or site label, interpreted: CD45RA+ positively selected. The CDR3 in this case is CARSRGCSPLHF. In nucleotide form, the sequence is TGTGCCAGGAGTCGAGGGTGCTCACCCCTCCACTTT.